This TCR beta chain was observed in a study of blood T cells in healthy people across ages. A second PCR of 7 to 11 cycles used a sample-barcoded 5' primer and a J-beta primer mix. Via MiXCR, TCRdb re-called the 5' RACE reads, giving one row per CDR3 protein. The table lists hundreds of thousands of distinct CDR3 sequences, about 61% of them singletons. V lost 6 bases, J lost 2 bases, and 10 bases lay in between. CDR3 length: 13 residues. In its sample, this clonotype was seen a few times. Isolation per sample recovered at least 6 million PBMCs. Sequenced sample: blood. The chain is built from TRBV12-3 or TRBV12-4 and TRBJ1-2; D gene unclear. The clonotype originates from a man in his forties or fifties in good health. The CDR3 sequence is CASRGGENYGYTF. The DNA of the CDR3 is TGTGCCAGCAGGGGAGGTGAAAACTATGGCTACACCTTC.